This entry is about one T cell receptor (beta chain). Its antigen is unidentified. This sample was taken from a study of lymphopenia after photon versus proton radiotherapy. This table comes from immunoSEQ multiplex PCR, and its TCRdb copy is limited to in-frame clones, with some not included. The repertoire includes fewer than 35,000 clones, roughly 90% of them detected once, and about 6.6% sits in the top ten. The CDR3 is made up of 14 amino acids. The germline CDR1 and CDR2 sequences are SGHNT and YYREEE (reference sequence). Trimming cost V 0 bases and J 4 bases, with 10 bases left between them. The study, taken as a whole, reports: Only patients who died were analyzed for survival; proton advantage is unproven.

This sequence was found in a woman aged 45-60 years with pancreatic cancer. The material sequenced was peripheral blood, taken from a patient treated with photon-based radiotherapy. V is TRBV5-4 and J is TRBJ1-2; D unclear. CDR3 coding DNA: TGTGCCAGCAGCTTGGGGCAGCCGTTCTATGGCTACACCTTC. Translated: CASSLGQPFYGYTF.